The text below deals with one T cell receptor beta chain. The sample originates from a study of blood T cell repertoires in COVID-19. For the study at large: Samples of COVID-19 (acute and convalescent) were obtained from the United States, Italy and Spain. T cells, B-cell-depleted T cells, or PBMCs supplied cDNA or gDNA.

The CDR3 sequence is 16 residues long. V lost 5 bases to trimming and J lost 4 bases; unmatched junction nucleotides: 8. The germline V gene has CDR1 SGHTA and CDR2 FQGNSA. Per the original methods: Counts of nucleated cells, estimated from reference gene primer amplification, were obtained. Data came from immunoSEQ multiplex PCR; TCRdb stores just in-frame clones and leaves some out. V and J calls and clone size are given by that table; D and trimming were obtained from the DNA. The table records approximately 150,000 clones, over 85% of them present only once. Sample: peripheral blood. The V and J genes are TRBV7-2 and TRBJ2-3, with 11 bases that match TRBD2. The TCR was taken from a human donor in a cohort sampled during active COVID-19. The CDR3, as DNA: TGTGCCAGCAGCCCAGATAGCGGGGGGGCCGCAGATACGCAGTATTTT. Its translation: CASSPDSGGAADTQYF.